A selection of T cell receptor beta chains follows, all from one sample in a study of OX40 agonist ivuxolimab in advanced cancers. Clones were read by immunoSEQ multiplex PCR, and TCRdb kept only the in-frame ones, dropping some. In the table there are around 74,000 clones, 84% of which are singletons. Sequencing was performed on CD4+ or CD8+ T cells sorted from blood, taken in a trial of the OX40 agonist ivuxolimab. All receptors derive from an adult with an advanced solid tumor such as melanoma, head and neck, liver or kidney cancer. Each CDR3 is given with its conserved first and last residue.

TRBJ1-5	TRBV15	CATSRTGSNQPQHF
TRBJ2-7	TRBV19	CASKGRGQGDYEQYF
TRBJ2-1	TRBV5-1	CASSSGTSAYNEQFF
TRBJ2-3	TRBV18	CASSPRTGIRTDTQYF
TRBJ1-1	TRBV11-2	CASSTGQPKNTEAFF
TRBJ2-7	TRBV6-5	CASSWAQTAYEQYF
TRBJ2-7	TRBV18	CASSPSGLSSYEQYF
TRBJ2-1	TRBV11-2	CASSFRDQKNEQFF
TRBJ2-1	TRBV27	CASSILPADGSYNEQFF
TRBJ1-1	TRBV6-6	CASSSAGGDVRTEAFF
TRBJ1-1	TRBV19	CASSTDRGGTEAFF
TRBJ1-1	TRBV19	CASSIFFTGTGGENTEAFF
TRBJ1-5	TRBV19	CASSGQGAYGNQPQHF
TRBJ2-3	TRBV2	CASTKAGGTDTQYF
TRBJ2-7	TRBV6-4	CASSSGTGAREQYF
TRBJ2-2	TRBV5-1	CASSLFGTNTGELFF
TRBJ1-4	TRBV18	CASSPYEGGGEKLFF
TRBJ2-7	TRBV5-1	CASSLAGTGGYEQYF
TRBJ1-1	TRBV10-3	CAISGDRGGTEAFF
TRBJ2-1	TRBV4-2	CASSQDGSGLTYNEQFF
TRBJ1-1	TRBV5-5	CASSSDRVAEAFF
TRBJ2-1	TRBV7-8	CASSLRGGPPPNEQFF
TRBJ2-4	TRBV5-1	CASSFVGKNIQYF
TRBJ2-7	TRBV28	CASNTDRTGFISYEQYF
TRBJ1-5	TRBV19	CASRYTQGTRNQPQHF
TRBJ2-5	TRBV18	CASSPGTSGQETQYF
TRBJ2-5	TRBV6-1	CATKTGGMQTQYF
TRBJ2-7	TRBV2	CASSEATWSGGSYEQYF
TRBJ2-7	TRBV11-2	CASSLLSGIHEQYF
TRBJ1-4	TRBV7-9	CASSPPGTENEKLFF
TRBJ2-5	TRBV7-2	CASSLAGGILEQYF
TRBJ2-5	TRBV5-1	CASSDGGVQETQYF
TRBJ2-3	TRBV7-3	CASSNSGVRTDTQYF
TRBJ2-7	TRBV28	CASSWALAGEQYF
TRBJ1-4	TRBV5-1	CASSLALNPEGEKLFF
TRBJ1-1	TRBV7-8	CASSLGRLNTEAFF
TRBJ2-7	TRBV25-1	CASSSGQGFGEQYF
TRBJ1-2	TRBV5-4	CASSLAGSLYGYTF
TRBJ2-7	TRBV28	CASSSGAGGSYEQYF
TRBJ1-2	TRBV5-6	CASSYGQSAYGYTF
TRBJ2-7	TRBV6-5	CASSYGPGSYEQYF
TRBJ2-7	TRBV27	CASRGSGTSGGAGEQYF
TRBJ1-2	TRBV28	CASRSSGGDSFYGYTF
TRBJ2-7	TRBV7-2	CASSFGRDYEQYF
TRBJ1-5	TRBV7-9	CASSLGGIDQPQHF
TRBJ1-6	TRBV15	CATSRDVNSPLHF
TRBJ1-4	TRBV5-1	CASSLVTAHRQPLEKLFF
TRBJ2-1	TRBV7-9	CASLRPGGEQFF
TRBJ1-5	TRBV5-1	CASSLDGSNQPQHF
TRBJ1-1	TRBV6-6	CASGRGEETEAFF
TRBJ1-5	TRBV9	CASSPQSNQPQHF
TRBJ1-5	TRBV6-5	CASTPDRNSNQPQHF
TRBJ2-3	TRBV29-1	CSLRSGSPTDTQYF
TRBJ2-7	TRBV5-1	CASSLAQAGGREQYF
TRBJ2-1	TRBV5-1	CASRPTGQGSYNEQFF
TRBJ1-5	TRBV6-1	CASMAAGLQPQHF
TRBJ1-1	TRBV6-5	CASSYSRGPPDTEAFF
TRBJ1-1	TRBV11-1	CASSLGVRDEAFF